This T cell receptor (beta chain) comes out of a study of identifying expanded T cells in peripheral blood. Collection occurred without any documented infections or immune events in donors. TCRdb's table, derived via immunoSEQ multiplex PCR, lists solely in-frame clones and lacks some. The profile shows some 80,000 clones, about 90% of them singletons. Notes on the study in general: Two-week clone count variance significantly increased as total template count grew.

In the case of this clone: Its target is unknown.

CDR3 size: 17 residues. Trimming shortened V by 1 base and J by 0 bases, and 14 bases separated the two germline ends. Germline CDR1 is SGHKS and CDR2 is YYEKEE (reference sequence). This receptor was taken from a person aged 18-70 years in good health. Input material: blood. The chain carries TRBV5-5 and TRBJ1-3; D is ambiguous. The CDR3 DNA follows: TGTGCCAGCAGCTTGAGTGGCACGGAGGGCTCTGGAAACACCATATATTTT. Translation gives CASSLSGTEGSGNTIYF.